The 21 T cell receptor beta chains listed next were all sequenced from one sample in a study of post-analysis software for immune sequencing data (dated by TCRdb to the mid-2010s). On the study overall, not on this receptor specifically: Significantly higher frequencies in patients than in controls were found for several TRBV segments, including TRBV5-6, TRBV5-1 and TRBV20-1.

Library method: PCR. The instrument given in TCRdb is Illumina HiSeq 2500. To reduce PCR and sequencing biases, unique molecular identifiers were built into the TCR beta cDNA libraries. In-frame beta chains were kept once TCRdb had trimmed the public reads at Q25 with fastp and called clones with MiXCR. Rows merge per CDR3 protein into single entries with the most common DNA and genes. The sample profile shows some 690,000 distinct CDR3 sequences; about 27% of them were found once. Together, the top ten hold 0.55% to 0.65% of the sample. Their cognate antigens are unknown. Sequenced sample: blood. Source of these receptors: a girl between 10 and 17 years old with multiple sclerosis.

This clonotype was recorded once. The V call is TRBV4-3, the J call TRBJ2-2; TRBD1 might be the D (5 bases). V was clipped by 2 bases and J by 0 bases, with 10 bases between them. The CDR3 runs to 16 residues. The germline CDR1 and CDR2 sequences are LGHNA and YSLEER. CDR3 nucleotides: TGCGCCAGCAGCCAAACCCAGGGTGCGAACACCGGGGAGCTGTTTTTT. It specifies CASSQTQGANTGELFF.

V gene TRBV11-2 combines with J gene TRBJ2-3; D might be TRBD2 (5 bases). Germline CDR1 and CDR2: SGHAT and FQNNGV. The CDR3 is made up of 14 amino acids. Trimming pared 4 bases from V and 6 bases from J, leaving 14 bases between. CDR3 sequence reads: CASSSSVTTDTQYF. CDR3 bases: TGTGCCAGCAGCTCCTCCGTGACTACCGATACGCAGTATTTT.

The chain has TRBV20-1 and TRBJ2-2; D ambiguous. Germline-derived CDR1 and CDR2 are DFQATT and SNEGSKA (reference sequence). V was cut by 5 bases and J by 0 bases, with 10 bases left in between. The CDR3 loop spans 14 amino acids. For the CDR3, the DNA is TGCAGTGCTGCTGGAGTGACGAACACCGGGGAGCTGTTTTTT. Protein: CSAAGVTNTGELFF.

The V and J genes are TRBV29-1 and TRBJ1-1, with no clear D. The CDR3 covers 14 residues. Germline V CDR1 and CDR2: SQVTM, ANQGSEA. V lost 0 bases, J lost 3 bases, and 11 bases lay in between. CDR3 protein: CSVEEARMDTEAFF. In DNA, the CDR3 is TGCAGCGTTGAAGAAGCACGGATGGACACTGAAGCTTTCTTT.

The chain is built from TRBV20-1 and TRBJ2-1, with 8 bases lining up with TRBD2. V dropped 6 bases and J dropped 3; count of bases not matched to a gene: 7. Per the germline V gene, CDR1 is DFQATT and CDR2 is SNEGSKA (reference sequence). The CDR3 totals 14 residues. As DNA, the CDR3 is TGCAGTGCAAAGAGCGGGAGATTCTACAATGAGCAGTTCTTC. This encodes CSAKSGRFYNEQFF.

This chain connects TRBV3-1 to TRBJ2-7; D unresolved. The better agreement between TRBJ2-5 and the DNA end casts doubt on the J call. Germline CDR1 is LGHDT and CDR2 is YNNKEL (reference sequence). The CDR3 is made up of 14 amino acids. The CDR3 region has the DNA TGTGCCAGCAACGCCTTATGGGGTCGAGAGACCCAGTACTTC. Residues: CASNALWGRETQYF.

The table lists this clonotype with a few counts. V gene TRBV24-1 combines with J gene TRBJ2-1, with D tentatively TRBD2 (5 bases). The V end lost 3 bases, the J end lost 8 bases, and 13 bases lay between the germline ends. CDR1 is KGHDR, CDR2 SFDVKD, per germline. The CDR3 covers 14 residues. This CDR3 reads CATSDTRAGDEQFF. CDR3 DNA sequence: TGTGCCACCAGTGATACGCGGGCCGGGGATGAGCAGTTCTTC.

In its sample, this clonotype was seen a few times. The CDR3 coding sequence is TGCAGTGCCGGGCCAGGGACTGAGCAGTTCTTC. Translated: CSAGPGTEQFF. The V gene is TRBV20-1, the J gene TRBJ2-1, with D perhaps TRBD1 or TRBD2 (5 bases each). CDR3 size: 11 residues. The ends were cut back, 6 bases at V and 9 bases at J, with 12 bases in the middle. Germline CDR1 and CDR2: DFQATT and SNEGSKA (reference sequence).

The chain couples TRBV7-2 to TRBJ2-5; tentatively, D is TRBD2 (6 bases). Trimming cost V 5 bases and J 7 bases, with 20 bases left between them. The CDR3 has 15 residues. Germline values: CDR1 SGHTA, CDR2 FQGNSA. Here the CDR3 reads CASSPSGGVDRTQYF. The CDR3 nucleotides read TGTGCCAGCAGCCCCAGTGGCGGGGTTGATAGGACCCAGTACTTC.

This clonotype was recorded only once. The rearrangement joins TRBV12-3 or TRBV12-4 to TRBJ1-2; 10 bases fit TRBD1. J lost 8 bases, V lost 6 bases, and 3 bases had no gene match. CDR3 size: 12 residues. The CDR3 DNA reads TGTGCCAGCAGGGGGACAGGGGACGGCTACACCTTC. It codes for CASRGTGDGYTF.

Worth noting for this clonotype: A read error is possible here, since a much larger clone lies one base away. The rearrangement joins TRBV3-1 to TRBJ2-6; D unclear. Trimming shortened V by 1 base and J by 2 bases, and 3 bases separated the two germline ends. Germline loops: CDR1 LGHDT, CDR2 YNNKEL (reference sequence). This CDR3 contains 14 residues. The CDR3 region is CASSQVAGANVLTF. DNA for the CDR3: TGTGCCAGCAGCCAAGTCGCTGGGGCCAACGTCCTGACTTTC.

V and J are TRBV7-2 and TRBJ1-5; D gene unclear. The V gene's germline CDR1 is SGHTA and CDR2 FQGNSA. CDR3 length: 14 amino acids. The ends were cut back, 3 bases at V and 6 bases at J, with 12 bases in the middle. The CDR3 sequence is CASSFGPPPQPQHF. The DNA of the CDR3 is TGTGCCAGCAGCTTTGGGCCTCCTCCTCAGCCCCAGCATTTT.

The chain links TRBV20-1 to TRBJ2-7, with TRBD2 matching 10 bases. Trimming removed 8 bases from V and 1 base from J; junction bases left unmatched: 11. The CDR3 runs 15 residues. CDR1 DFQATT and CDR2 SNEGSKA come from the germline V gene (reference sequence). The CDR3 DNA sequence: TGCAGTTCAGGCCCTAGCGGGAGTCGATCCTACGAGCAGTACTTC. This codes for CSSGPSGSRSYEQYF.

In this sample, this clonotype turned up many times. The chain has TRBV5-1 and TRBJ1-5; D gene unclear. V shed 0 bases and J shed 4 bases, with 8 bases lying between them. The CDR3 is 14 residues long. Looked up from germline, CDR1 is SGHRS and CDR2 is YFSETQ. The DNA for the CDR3 is TGCGCCAGCAGCTTGGACGGTGGGAATCAGCCCCAGCATTTT. It encodes CASSLDGGNQPQHF. Complete variable domain (other parts from reference TRBV5-1 and TRBJ1-5): KAGVTQTPRYLIKTRGQQVTLSCSPISGHRSVSWYQQTPGQGLQFLFEYFSETQRNKGNFPGRFSGRQFSNSRSEMNVSTLELGDSALYLCASSLDGGNQPQHFGDGTRLSIL.

This clonotype was counted only a few times. The gene calls are TRBV6-5 and TRBJ2-3, with D unclear. The CDR3 runs to 13 residues. Germline lookup yields CDR1 MNHEY and CDR2 SVGAGI. V was clipped by 3 bases and J by 5 bases, with 9 bases between them. In DNA form, the CDR3 reads TGTGCCAGCAGTTATGGGCCAATAGATACGCAGTATTTT. It yields the protein CASSYGPIDTQYF.

The rearrangement uses TRBV27 and TRBJ2-7; TRBD1 agrees at 10 bases. CDR3 size: 15 residues. V trimming: 6 bases; J trimming: 6 bases; junction bases outside the gene matches: 11. Per the germline V gene, CDR1 is MNHEY and CDR2 is SMNVEV (reference sequence). The CDR3 DNA follows: TGTGCCAGCAGCCCCCGGGGACAGGGGACGCGCGAGCAGTACTTC. Translated, it gives CASSPRGQGTREQYF.

The V gene is TRBV20-1, the J gene TRBJ2-3, with D perhaps matching TRBD2 (6 bases). Germline assignment: CDR1 DFQATT and CDR2 SNEGSKA (reference sequence). Trimming left V 6 bases short and J 6 bases short, with 22 bases between. The CDR3 is 15 amino acids. CDR3 loop: CSAEGGLPPSDTQYF. Here the CDR3 DNA reads TGCAGTGCGGAGGGAGGTTTGCCCCCCAGCGATACGCAGTATTTT.

The genes are TRBV5-1 and TRBJ1-4, with D tentatively TRBD1 (6 bases). Per germline, CDR1 SGHRS and CDR2 YFSETQ. Trimming stripped 3 bases from V and 8 bases from J, with 14 bases between. This CDR3 region has 14 residues. This CDR3 reads CASSWGQREEKLFF. The DNA for the CDR3 is TGCGCCAGCAGCTGGGGGCAAAGAGAGGAAAAACTGTTTTTT.

This clonotype was seen a handful of times. The J gene is TRBJ1-5, the V gene TRBV7-2; 8 bases agree with TRBD1. V lost 8 bases and J lost 2; bases outside the gene matches: 8. CDR1 and CDR2 (germline): SGHTA, FQGNSA. The length of the CDR3 is 15 residues. As DNA, the CDR3 is TGTGCCAGCCGTCCGCAGGGGGCAGGCAATCAGCCCCAGCATTTT. As protein: CASRPQGAGNQPQHF.

The chain couples TRBV20-1 to TRBJ2-5; 8 nucleotides align to TRBD2. Germline CDR1 DFQATT, CDR2 SNEGSKA (reference sequence). This CDR3 is built from 16 residues. The trim removed 3 bases at V and 4 bases at J, leaving 13 bases unmatched. CDR3 in amino acids: CSASEVSGIDGETQYF. The CDR3 coding sequence is TGCAGTGCTAGTGAGGTTAGCGGGATCGACGGAGAGACCCAGTACTTC.

Worth noting for this clonotype: A junction end diverges from the germline sequence, so it may reflect a read error. The DNA of the CDR3 is TGTGTCAGCAGTAGAGGGACTAGCGGGTACAATGAGCAGTTCTTC. Residues: CVSSRGTSGYNEQFF. The rearrangement links TRBV28 to TRBJ2-1; 12 bases map to TRBD2. Germline CDR1 and CDR2: MDHEN and SYDVKM. CDR3 length: 15 amino acids.